This note documents a single T cell receptor beta chain sequence. This sample was taken from a study of blood T cell repertoires in COVID-19. Per the original data handling: From reference gene primer amplification, estimates of nucleated cell counts were derived. Clones were read by immunoSEQ multiplex PCR, and TCRdb kept only the in-frame ones, dropping some. The V and J calls and the clone size are those of that table, but D and trimming were determined from the DNA. The repertoire holds approximately 150,000 clones, 84% seen once, with about 8.6% in the top ten. Cohort allocation depended upon clinical history that participants reported. Cohort 3 donors counted as recovered after two negative PCRs, clearance, or resolved symptoms. The ends were cut back, 5 bases at V and 4 bases at J, with 16 bases in the middle. The CDR3 totals 15 residues. Germline assignment: CDR1 MNHEY and CDR2 SVGEGT.

The chain employs TRBV6-2 or TRBV6-3 and TRBJ2-3, with TRBD1 as a possible D gene (6 bases). The origin of this receptor is a woman aged 45-65 years who had recovered from COVID-19. Sample: PBMCs or T cells enriched from blood (not recorded which). The CDR3 DNA follows: TGTGCCAGCAGTCAGCAGGGGAGTTGGGCAGATACGCAGTATTTT. Protein sequence: CASSQQGSWADTQYF.